The 28 T cell receptor beta chains given below trace back to one sample, sequenced in a study of T cells after somatic rescue of genetic block. The assay was immunoSEQ multiplex PCR, and TCRdb's table has in-frame clones only and misses some. The sample has roughly 58,000 clones, approximately 96% seen once. Sequencing input: peripheral blood mononuclear cells (PBMCs). The receptor source for this set is a child under two years old.

The chain couples TRBV28 to TRBJ2-7, with D perhaps TRBD1 (5 bases). This CDR3 region has 12 residues. Germline loops: CDR1 MDHEN, CDR2 SYDVKM. V lost 2 bases, J lost 4 bases, and 6 bases lay in between. The CDR3 DNA is TGTGCCAGCAGTTTACCAGGGTACGAGCAGTACTTC. The encoded protein is CASSLPGYEQYF.

The chain recombines TRBV7-2 with TRBJ1-1, with D hard to call. Trimming took 2 bases from V and 1 from J, leaving 8 bases between them. CDR3 length: 14 residues. In germline, CDR1 is SGHTA, CDR2 FQGNSA. The CDR3 protein is CASSLTVKNTEAFF. In nucleotides, the CDR3 is TGTGCCAGCAGCTTAACAGTCAAGAACACTGAAGCTTTCTTT.

The chain recombines TRBV5-6 with TRBJ1-3; D might be TRBD1 (5 bases). The CDR3 extends over 14 amino acids. With 3 bases removed from V and 0 bases from J, the gap between germline ends came to 7 bases. Germline CDR1 SGHDT, CDR2 YYEEEE. The CDR3 reads CASSSGPSGNTIYF. The CDR3 DNA sequence: TGTGCCAGCAGCTCGGGGCCCTCTGGAAACACCATATATTTT.

The gene calls are TRBV6-5 and TRBJ2-2; D remains unclear. The CDR3 is made up of 14 amino acids. Trimming took off 6 bases at V and 7 bases at J, with 15 bases between the two ends. Germline CDR1 MNHEY, CDR2 SVGAGI. This CDR3 is CASSPGRAGGELFF. The CDR3 DNA is TGTGCCAGCAGCCCTGGTCGGGCAGGCGGGGAGCTGTTTTTT.

The rearrangement links TRBV30 to TRBJ1-5; a weak D match, TRBD1 (5 bases). V was cut by 4 bases and J by 7 bases, with 14 bases left in between. The CDR3 extends over 13 amino acids. Germline CDR1 and CDR2: GTSNPN and SVGIG (reference sequence). The CDR3 region is CAWNVRVGQPQHF. In DNA, the CDR3 is TGTGCCTGGAATGTCAGGGTTGGGCAGCCCCAGCATTTT.

In DNA, the CDR3 is TGTGCCAGCAGCTTAGGACTAGACCAAGAGACCCAGTACTTC. Translated, it gives CASSLGLDQETQYF. This chain uses TRBV7-2 with TRBJ2-5, with TRBD2 as a possible D gene (6 bases). Trimming stripped 1 base from V and 0 bases from J, with 6 bases between. This CDR3 has 14 amino acids. CDR1 SGHTA and CDR2 FQGNSA come from the germline V gene.

The V gene is TRBV5-1, the J gene TRBJ1-5, with D possibly matching TRBD1 (5 bases). The CDR3 is 15 amino acids. In germline, CDR1 is SGHRS, CDR2 YFSETQ. The V gene lost 4 bases and the J gene lost 4 bases, with 15 bases spanning the gap. The CDR3 loop reads CASSPLGAGNQPQHF. In nucleotides, the CDR3 is TGCGCCAGCAGCCCCCTTGGGGCCGGTAATCAGCCCCAGCATTTT.

This chain joins TRBV29-1 and TRBJ2-7, with TRBD2 matching 10 bases. With 0 bases clipped from V and 6 bases from J, the junction kept 5 bases outside the gene matches. The CDR3 loop spans 14 amino acids. CDR1 and CDR2 (germline): SQVTM, ANQGSEA. The CDR3 sequence is CSVEDGSGRIEQYF. In nucleotides, the CDR3 is TGCAGCGTTGAAGACGGTAGCGGGAGGATCGAGCAGTACTTC.

V and J are TRBV5-1 and TRBJ2-7, with TRBD1 matching 8 bases. V gave up 1 base and J gave up 4 bases; unmatched junction bases: 7. Germline V gene lookup returns CDR1 SGHRS and CDR2 YFSETQ. This CDR3 has 15 amino acids. The CDR3 nucleotides are TGCGCCAGCAGCTTGTGGCAGGGGGCGAGATACGAGCAGTACTTC. Translation: CASSLWQGARYEQYF.

This clone showed up just once. This chain connects TRBV9 to TRBJ2-7; D gene uncertain. With 0 bases removed from V and 2 bases from J, the gap between germline ends came to 12 bases. The CDR3 spans 15 residues. Germline V gene data show CDR1 as SGDLS and CDR2 as YYNGEE. This CDR3 is CASSVEVRPPYEQYF. CDR3 coding DNA: TGTGCCAGCAGCGTAGAAGTGAGACCACCCTACGAGCAGTACTTC. The whole variable domain, filled in from reference TRBV9 and TRBJ2-7, reads DSGVTQTPKHLITATGQRVTLRCSPRSGDLSVYWYQQSLDQGLQFLIQYYNGEERAKGNILERFSAQQFPDLHSELNLSSLELGDSALYFCASSVEVRPPYEQYFGPGTRLTVT.

The chain couples TRBV6-5 to TRBJ2-2; D not resolved. Germline values: CDR1 MNHEY, CDR2 SVGAGI. The CDR3 runs to 13 residues. Trimming stripped 2 bases from V and 5 bases from J, with 6 bases between. The CDR3 bases are TGTGCCAGCAGTTACACCCGGACCGGGGAGCTGTTTTTT. Residues: CASSYTRTGELFF.

Here the CDR3 DNA reads TGTGCCAGTAGTATCGGTAGCGGGAGCCCCTCCTACGAGCAGTACTTC. Its protein product is CASSIGSGSPSYEQYF. V is TRBV19 and J is TRBJ2-7; 9 bases agree with TRBD2. Trimming took 3 bases from V and 0 from J; bases not matched to a gene: 6. Germline V gene sequence: CDR1 LNHDA, CDR2 SQIVND (reference sequence). CDR3 length equals 16 residues.

This chain uses TRBV4-3 with TRBJ1-3; D remains ambiguous. Germline CDR1 reads LGHNA; CDR2 reads YSLEER. The CDR3 totals 13 residues. Trimming pared 0 bases from V and 4 bases from J, leaving 4 bases between. The CDR3 region has the DNA TGCGCCAGCAGCCAAGATACGGGAAACACCATATATTTT. Translating it yields CASSQDTGNTIYF.

For this clone: The junction departs from germline at one end; a sequencing error may be responsible. The chain's CDR3 is CASSFRTGTESQYF. CDR3 sequence (DNA): TGTGCCAGCAGCTTCCGGACAGGGACGGAGAGCCAGTACTTC. The V gene is TRBV13, the J gene TRBJ2-5; 8 bases align to TRBD1. The germline V gene has CDR1 PRHDT and CDR2 FYEKMQ (reference sequence). The CDR3 loop spans 14 amino acids.

This clone has a single count. The chain is built from TRBV7-2 and TRBJ1-2, with no clear D. V was trimmed by 1 base and J by 1 base, leaving 1 base between them. Germline-derived CDR1 and CDR2 are SGHTA and FQGNSA. The CDR3 loop spans 12 amino acids. The CDR3 bases are TGTGCCAGCAGCTTAGATAACTATGGCTACACCTTC. This sequence encodes CASSLDNYGYTF.

The chain is built from TRBV9 and TRBJ1-5, with 8 bases aligning to TRBD1. This CDR3 is 15 amino acids long. CDR1 and CDR2 from the germline V gene are SGDLS and YYNGEE. J gave up 1 base and V 0 bases, and 0 bases lay outside the gene matches. The CDR3 here is CASSVGTGSNQPQHF. Here the CDR3 DNA reads TGTGCCAGCAGCGTAGGGACAGGGAGCAATCAGCCCCAGCATTTT.

As for this clone: Germline is not matched at one junction end, which may reflect a read error. This sample includes further DNA sequences coding for the same CDR3. The rearrangement joins TRBV5-1 to TRBJ1-1; TRBD1 is a possible D gene (5 bases). The CDR3 length is 11 residues. Germline V CDR1 and CDR2: SGHRS, YFSETQ. The CDR3 coding sequence is TGCGCCAGTAGCTTGCAGGGTGAAGCTTTCTTT. Its translation is CASSLQGEAFF.

A remark on this clone: Relative to the germline gene, one junction end is altered; a read error may explain this. CDR3 region: CASSPEIAGVTRDF. The CDR3 DNA sequence: TGTGCCAGCAGCCCTGAGATAGCGGGAGTAACCAGAGACTTC. The gene calls are TRBV11-2 and TRBJ2-7, with 9 positions matching TRBD2. The CDR3 is made up of 14 amino acids. CDR1 SGHAT and CDR2 FQNNGV come from the germline V gene.

This clone was counted once. The J gene is TRBJ2-7, the V gene TRBV4-1, with D perhaps matching TRBD2 (7 bases). V was shortened by 1 base and J by 5 bases, with 15 bases between the two germline ends. Germline V lookup: CDR1 MGHRA, CDR2 YSYEKL. The CDR3 is made up of 15 amino acids. Written as DNA, the CDR3 is TGCGCCAGCAGCCAAGTGGGGGGGCCTGGGGACGAGCAGTACTTC. Encoded protein: CASSQVGGPGDEQYF.

The chain couples TRBV4-2 to TRBJ1-1, with D possibly being TRBD1 (5 bases). Germline CDR1 is LGHNA and CDR2 is YNFKEQ. This CDR3 is built from 17 residues. V lost 0 bases and J lost 0, with 14 bases in between. CDR3 DNA sequence: TGTGCCAGCAGCCAAGATCGGGGCACGGTCCTGAACACTGAAGCTTTCTTT. This translates into CASSQDRGTVLNTEAFF.

This clone was counted once. This chain joins TRBV30 and TRBJ2-2, with D possibly matching TRBD1 (6 bases). The CDR3 consists of 13 residues. V dropped 3 bases and J dropped 1 base, with 6 bases sitting between them. Germline V gives CDR1 GTSNPN, CDR2 SVGIG (reference sequence). The CDR3 DNA follows: TGTGCCTGGAGGACAGGGAACACCGGGGAGCTGTTTTTT. Amino acids: CAWRTGNTGELFF. The full variable domain, with the rest looked up from reference TRBV30 and TRBJ2-2, is SQTIHQWPATLVQPVGSPLSLECTVEGTSNPNLYWYRQAAGRGLQLLFYSVGIGQISSEVPQNLSASRPQDRQFILSSKKLLLSDSGFYLCAWRTGNTGELFFGEGSRLTVL.

The J gene is TRBJ2-3, the V gene TRBV7-9; 10 bases match TRBD2. Germline V lookup: CDR1 SEHNR, CDR2 FQNEAQ (reference sequence). The junction had 2 bases not matched to a gene; V was cut back by 3 bases and J by 5 bases. The CDR3 has 14 residues. In DNA form, the CDR3 reads TGTGCCAGCAGCTTTCTAGCGGGAGTAGATACGCAGTATTTT. This encodes CASSFLAGVDTQYF.

The rearrangement uses TRBV9 and TRBJ2-4, with 12 bases identical to TRBD2. The CDR3 has 19 amino acids. V was clipped by 0 bases and J by 0 bases; unmatched bases: 7. Per the germline V gene, CDR1 is SGDLS and CDR2 is YYNGEE. The chain's CDR3 is CASSVGCLAGGPAKNIQYF. The CDR3, as DNA: TGTGCCAGCAGCGTAGGCTGTCTAGCGGGAGGGCCAGCCAAAAACATTCAGTACTTC.

J is TRBJ2-5 and V is TRBV6-5, with a possible D match to TRBD1 (5 bases). V dropped 2 bases and J dropped 5 bases, with 18 bases sitting between them. Germline loops: CDR1 MNHEY, CDR2 SVGAGI. The CDR3 spans 16 residues. The CDR3 sequence is CASSYKGQLPWETQYF. In nucleotides, the CDR3 is TGTGCCAGCAGTTACAAAGGACAACTCCCTTGGGAGACCCAGTACTTC.

The rearrangement links TRBV6-1 to TRBJ2-7, with TRBD1 matching 7 bases. Germline lookup yields CDR1 MNHNS and CDR2 SASEGT. V shed 5 bases, J shed 2 bases, and the junction held 6 bases outside the gene matches. The CDR3 covers 14 residues. In nucleotides, the CDR3 is TGTGCCAGCAGTTTGACAGGGCATCCCTACGAGCAGTACTTC. Its protein is CASSLTGHPYEQYF.

The chain carries TRBV7-2 and TRBJ2-3, with TRBD2 matching 10 bases. V lost 3 bases to trimming and J lost 2 bases; unmatched junction nucleotides: 5. The CDR3 runs 16 residues. CDR1 SGHTA and CDR2 FQGNSA come from the germline V gene. CDR3 amino acids: CASSFGLAGVTDTQYF. The CDR3 region has the DNA TGTGCCAGCAGCTTTGGGCTAGCGGGAGTCACAGATACGCAGTATTTT.

CDR3 sequence (DNA): TGCAGCGTTGAAGATCTTATCGGCACACTCCGCACAGATACGCAGTATTTT. This gives the protein CSVEDLIGTLRTDTQYF. This rearrangement joins TRBV29-1 to TRBJ2-3; D gene uncertain. V was clipped by 0 bases and J by 1 base, with 17 bases between them. CDR3 length: 17 residues. CDR1 and CDR2 (germline): SQVTM, ANQGSEA.

The chain uses TRBV7-8 and TRBJ1-2; 8 nucleotides line up with TRBD1. Germline V lookup: CDR1 SGHVS, CDR2 FQNEAQ. This CDR3 has 13 amino acids. The V and J ends lost 1 base and 7 bases, in that order; junction bases with no gene match: 2. For the CDR3, the DNA is TGTGCCAGCAGCTTAGACAGGGGGGGTGGCTACACCTTC. Encoded protein: CASSLDRGGGYTF. Combining the CDR3 with reference TRBV7-8 and TRBJ1-2 gives the whole variable domain GAGVSQSPRYKVAKRGQDVALRCDPISGHVSLFWYQQALGQGPEFLTYFQNEAQLDKSGLPSDRFFAERPEGSVSTLKIQRTQQEDSAVYLCASSLDRGGGYTFGSGTRLTVV.